This T cell receptor (beta chain) originates from a study of read filtering for tumor transcriptome and immune sequencing. Study-level information: Among patients, roughly 17 were male and approximately 15 female, aged roughly 45 to 80 (mean about 70). Revised staging placed roughly 8 patients in R-ISS I, about 17 in II, 7 in III.

This library used roughly 400 ng RNA and molecular barcoded adaptors spanning alpha/delta and beta/gamma chains. TCRdb processed the reads anew with MiXCR; each CDR3 protein has one entry. The profile shows approximately 140,000 distinct CDR3 sequences, roughly an eighth of them singletons. Every patient had bone marrow sampled while the disease was active. The CDR3 runs 17 residues. Trimming removed 8 bases from V and 2 bases from J; junction bases left unmatched: 13. Germline V gene lookup returns CDR1 SEHNR and CDR2 FQNEAQ (reference sequence). The origin of this receptor is a donor at least 40 years old with multiple myeloma. The sequenced sample was a population of CD138-negative cells sorted from bone marrow. The chain links TRBV7-9 to TRBJ2-3; 10 bases match TRBD1. CDR3 bases: TGTGCCAGCGTTTCCGGAACTGGGACAGGGGACACAGATACGCAGTATTTT. Amino acids: CASVSGTGTGDTDTQYF.